This T cell receptor beta chain was recovered during a study of regulatory T cells in long-lasting Graves disease. On the study more broadly: Patients with new Graves' disease had used antithyroid drugs below 3 months.

The TCR beta library used iRepertoire HTBI primers with Arm-PCR amplification of CDR3. TCRdb re-called the multiplex PCR reads with MiXCR, one entry per CDR3 protein. Seen here are roughly 360,000 distinct CDR3 sequences, 12% observed once, and the top ten hold about 20%. V shed 5 bases and J shed 3 bases, with 11 bases lying between them. CDR1 and CDR2 from the germline V gene are DFQATT and SNEGSKA (reference sequence). The CDR3 extends over 13 amino acids. Time point in this sample: newly diagnosed GD, antithyroid drugs for less than 3 months. Preparation of the TCR library used RNA extracted from PBMCs. These same data were also listed under a study on T cells in Graves' hyperthyroidism and ophthalmopathy.

This TCR was sampled from a woman between 18 and 29 years old with Graves disease. Sequences were derived from peripheral blood mononuclear cells (PBMCs), sampled at new diagnosis, from a patient treated with antithyroid drugs. The chain combines TRBV20-1 with TRBJ2-1; the D is unclear. The DNA of the CDR3 is TGCAGTGCTGGCCGGGCCAGCTACAATGAGCAGTTCTTC. Translating it yields CSAGRASYNEQFF.